The rows below give T cell receptor beta chains drawn from one sample of a study of human CD8 memory T cell subsets. TCRdb re-analyzed the 5' RACE reads; it lists each CDR3 protein once, without DNA. This sample's clone table lists 7,200 or so distinct CDR3 sequences. The sample was CD8+ T cells from PBMCs. Receptor source: a human donor in good health. Both conserved end residues are part of each CDR3. Fields, in order: clone size, J gene, V gene, CDR3 protein. A clone size is listed for some rows: how often the clone was seen (once, few, many), or a class if it is expanded.

- TRBJ2-5 TRBV6-6 CASSYVVGETQYF
medium-sized TRBJ2-7 TRBV5-1 CASSSWSAGTYEQYF
- TRBJ1-1 TRBV5-4 CASSQIGQGSEAFF
- TRBJ2-3 TRBV12-3/TRBV12-4 CASSLTGLTDTQYF
medium-sized TRBJ2-1 TRBV10-2 CASSEGNEQFF
- TRBJ1-5 TRBV5-5 CASSFLAVDQPQHF
- TRBJ1-1 TRBV6-2/TRBV6-3 CASSYSGNGNTEAFF
medium-sized TRBJ1-1 TRBV20-1 CSARDFRRGGNTEAFF
large TRBJ2-5 TRBV27 CASSLGPFDQETQYF
- TRBJ2-5 TRBV5-1 CASSLNRALWETQYF